This T cell receptor (beta chain) was retrieved from a study of blood T cells in healthy people across ages. Details on this clonotype: The antigen is undetermined.

Sample-barcoded 5' priming and a J-beta primer mix drove a second PCR of roughly 6 to 12 cycles. The yield of each sample was at least 2.5 million CDR3-containing paired-end reads. Using its own MiXCR run on the 5' RACE reads, TCRdb lists one record per CDR3 protein. The sample carries some 1,000,000 distinct CDR3 sequences, 25% recorded once. Study-level findings and limits: Per million T cells, TCR beta diversity dropped roughly linearly as age increased.

The germline gives CDR1 SGHTA, CDR2 FQGNSA. Trimming shortened V by 6 bases and J by 2 bases, and 14 bases separated the two germline ends. This CDR3 has 16 residues. This sample also appeared in a second study, on T cells of mothers and their children.

This TCR was sampled from a girl aged 2-10 years in good health. The chain is built from TRBV7-2 and TRBJ1-6; D gene unclear. Material: blood. The CDR3 sequence is CASSIPSYAYNSPLHF. CDR3 in DNA: TGTGCCAGCAGTATCCCCTCTTACGCCTATAATTCACCCCTCCACTTT.